Listed below are T cell receptor beta chains from one sample, sequenced in a study of identical twins. MiXCR, run by TCRdb on the 5' RACE reads, gives a single entry per CDR3 protein. The sample lists fewer than 500,000 distinct CDR3 sequences; roughly a quarter were seen once. This sample was also put to use in a study of T cells expressing NK-cell markers.

Sequenced sample: CD4+ T cells sorted from blood. The receptor source for this set is a woman aged 18-29 years in good health. Each CDR3 is given without its conserved first and last residue.

J gene: TRBJ1-3
CDR3 length: 13
V gene: TRBV7-2
CDR3 protein: ASSLAWAAGNTIY

J gene: TRBJ2-3
CDR3 length: 11
V gene: TRBV20-1
CDR3 protein: SADASGTDTQY

J gene: TRBJ2-1
CDR3 length: 15
V gene: TRBV7-9
CDR3 protein: ASSLRPSGKTYNEQF

J gene: TRBJ1-3
CDR3 length: 13
V gene: TRBV9
CDR3 protein: ASSVTGGTGNTIY

J gene: TRBJ2-3
CDR3 length: 11
V gene: TRBV6-1
CDR3 protein: ASKGPGVDTQY

J gene: TRBJ1-1
CDR3 length: 9
V gene: TRBV10-3
CDR3 protein: AISTGTEAF

J gene: TRBJ2-5
CDR3 length: 12
V gene: TRBV9
CDR3 protein: ASSVEPGQETQY

J gene: TRBJ2-2
CDR3 length: 12
V gene: TRBV10-3
CDR3 protein: AIQPGMNTGELF

J gene: TRBJ1-2
CDR3 length: 12
V gene: TRBV20-1
CDR3 protein: SASPRGLNYGYT

J gene: TRBJ2-5
CDR3 length: 10
V gene: TRBV3-1
CDR3 protein: ASSRARETQY

J gene: TRBJ2-7
CDR3 length: 13
V gene: TRBV27
CDR3 protein: ASSLYGAGGGEQY

J gene: TRBJ2-3
CDR3 length: 12
V gene: TRBV5-1
CDR3 protein: ASSLEGETDTQY

J gene: TRBJ2-1
CDR3 length: 16
V gene: TRBV28
CDR3 protein: ASSPLGGRFGSYNEQF

J gene: TRBJ2-4
CDR3 length: 16
V gene: TRBV11-2
CDR3 protein: ASSLDRAWPVAKNIQY

J gene: TRBJ2-7
CDR3 length: 13
V gene: TRBV5-1
CDR3 protein: ASSPAVGVEREQY

J gene: TRBJ1-3
CDR3 length: 13
V gene: TRBV9
CDR3 protein: ASSGHAVGGNTIY

J gene: TRBJ1-4
CDR3 length: 14
V gene: TRBV7-2
CDR3 protein: ASSFGRTATNEKLF

J gene: TRBJ2-1
CDR3 length: 7
V gene: TRBV3-1
CDR3 protein: AGKPYLF

J gene: TRBJ2-1
CDR3 length: 16
V gene: TRBV20-1
CDR3 protein: CARSLAGAKSSYNEQF

J gene: TRBJ2-1
CDR3 length: 13
V gene: TRBV5-1
CDR3 protein: ASSLSSATYNEQF

J gene: TRBJ2-3
CDR3 length: 13
V gene: TRBV20-1
CDR3 protein: SARGPRGSTDTQY

J gene: TRBJ1-2
CDR3 length: 14
V gene: TRBV2
CDR3 protein: ASSDFLSRGIYGYT

J gene: TRBJ2-5
CDR3 length: 11
V gene: TRBV12-3/TRBV12-4
CDR3 protein: ASSLGQIGAQY

J gene: TRBJ2-7
CDR3 length: 12
V gene: TRBV29-1
CDR3 protein: SVLTREIPYEQY

J gene: TRBJ1-2
CDR3 length: 10
V gene: TRBV5-1
CDR3 protein: ASRATNYGYT

J gene: TRBJ2-5
CDR3 length: 10
V gene: TRBV7-8
CDR3 protein: ASSLEAGGID

J gene: TRBJ1-5
CDR3 length: 13
V gene: TRBV16
CDR3 protein: ASSQSRYSNQPQH

J gene: TRBJ2-7
CDR3 length: 9
V gene: TRBV2
CDR3 protein: ASKESYEQY

J gene: TRBJ1-5
CDR3 length: 13
V gene: TRBV5-1
CDR3 protein: ASSWGTDSNQPQH

J gene: TRBJ2-3
CDR3 length: 15
V gene: TRBV7-2
CDR3 protein: ASSPSGTGRIRDTQY

J gene: TRBJ1-2
CDR3 length: 14
V gene: TRBV5-1
CDR3 protein: ASSQGRELANYGYT

J gene: TRBJ2-5
CDR3 length: 11
V gene: TRBV4-1
CDR3 protein: ASSQVAGETQY

J gene: TRBJ2-7
CDR3 length: 12
V gene: TRBV5-1
CDR3 protein: ASRMGQGTYEQY

J gene: TRBJ2-5
CDR3 length: 12
V gene: TRBV12-3/TRBV12-4
CDR3 protein: ASSGAGSQETQY

J gene: TRBJ2-2
CDR3 length: 16
V gene: TRBV6-2/TRBV6-3
CDR3 protein: ASSYQDRGLVPTGELF

J gene: TRBJ2-3
CDR3 length: 15
V gene: TRBV7-9
CDR3 protein: ASSLARGLTRTDTQY

J gene: TRBJ1-6
CDR3 length: 13
V gene: TRBV3-1
CDR3 protein: ASSQVPQGNSPLH

J gene: TRBJ2-1
CDR3 length: 10
V gene: TRBV5-6
CDR3 protein: ASSLALREQF

J gene: TRBJ2-7
CDR3 length: 13
V gene: TRBV12-3/TRBV12-4
CDR3 protein: ASSSRNGGTYEQY

J gene: TRBJ1-1
CDR3 length: 11
V gene: TRBV15
CDR3 protein: ATSRGGEGEAF

J gene: TRBJ2-1
CDR3 length: 12
V gene: TRBV5-1
CDR3 protein: ASSFSGGLDEQF

J gene: TRBJ2-5
CDR3 length: 13
V gene: TRBV2
CDR3 protein: ASSVLRRDQETQY

J gene: TRBJ1-2
CDR3 length: 12
V gene: TRBV5-1
CDR3 protein: ASSFGGRSYGYT

J gene: TRBJ1-1
CDR3 length: 9
V gene: TRBV12-5
CDR3 protein: ASALIREAF